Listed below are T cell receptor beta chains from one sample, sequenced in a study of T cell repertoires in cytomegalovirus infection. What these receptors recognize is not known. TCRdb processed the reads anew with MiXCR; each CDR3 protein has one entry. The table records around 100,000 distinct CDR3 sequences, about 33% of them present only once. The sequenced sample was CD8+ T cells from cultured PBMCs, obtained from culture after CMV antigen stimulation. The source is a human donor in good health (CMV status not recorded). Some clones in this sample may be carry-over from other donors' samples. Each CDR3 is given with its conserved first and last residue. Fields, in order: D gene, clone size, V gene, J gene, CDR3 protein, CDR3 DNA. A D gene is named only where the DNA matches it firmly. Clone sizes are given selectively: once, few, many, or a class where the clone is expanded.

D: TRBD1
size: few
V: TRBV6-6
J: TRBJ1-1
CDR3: CASGYPTGDTEAFF
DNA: TGTGCCAGCGGATACCCGACAGGGGACACTGAAGCTTTCTTT

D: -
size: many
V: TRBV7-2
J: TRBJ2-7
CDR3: CASSFYSTQGYEQYF
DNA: TGTGCCAGCAGCTTCTACTCCACCCAGGGTTACGAGCAGTACTTC

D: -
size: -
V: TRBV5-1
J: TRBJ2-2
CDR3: CASSLEGRGANTGELFF
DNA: TGCGCCAGCAGCTTGGAAGGACGGGGAGCGAACACCGGGGAGCTGTTTTTT

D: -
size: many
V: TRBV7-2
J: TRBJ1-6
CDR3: CASSLDELGDYSPLHF
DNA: TGTGCCAGCAGCTTGGACGAACTAGGAGATTATTCACCCCTCCACTTT

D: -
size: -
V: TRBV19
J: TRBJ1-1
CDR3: CASSTPINTEAFF
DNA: TGTGCCAGTAGTACCCCGATTAACACTGAAGCTTTCTTT

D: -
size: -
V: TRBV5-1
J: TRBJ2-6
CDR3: CASSSTNANVLTF
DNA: TGCGCCAGCAGCTCCACGAATGCCAACGTCCTGACTTTC

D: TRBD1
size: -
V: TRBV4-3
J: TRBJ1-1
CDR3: CASSQSTGNWEGTEAFF
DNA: TGCGCCAGCAGCCAATCGACAGGGAACTGGGAGGGCACTGAAGCTTTCTTT

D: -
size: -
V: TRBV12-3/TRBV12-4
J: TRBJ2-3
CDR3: CASSLSGITDTQYF
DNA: TGTGCCAGCAGTTTGTCGGGGATCACAGATACGCAGTATTTT

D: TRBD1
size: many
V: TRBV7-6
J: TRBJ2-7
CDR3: CASSKSGGESYEQYF
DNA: TGTGCCAGCTCAAAATCAGGGGGCGAGTCCTACGAGCAGTACTTC

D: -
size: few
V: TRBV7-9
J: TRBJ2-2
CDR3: CASSFPRQMANTGELFF
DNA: TGTGCCAGCAGCTTCCCTAGGCAAATGGCGAACACCGGGGAGCTGTTTTTT

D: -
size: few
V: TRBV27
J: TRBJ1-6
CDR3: CASSWSMLNSPLHF
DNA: TGTGCCAGCAGTTGGAGCATGTTAAATTCACCCCTCCACTTT

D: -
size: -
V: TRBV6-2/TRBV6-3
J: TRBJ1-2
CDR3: CASRASRGSNYGYTF
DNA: TGTGCCAGCAGGGCGTCGAGGGGCTCTAACTATGGCTACACCTTC

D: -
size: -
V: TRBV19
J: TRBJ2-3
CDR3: CASSDLGGSTDTQYF
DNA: TGTGCCAGTAGTGACTTAGGGGGGAGCACAGATACGCAGTATTTT

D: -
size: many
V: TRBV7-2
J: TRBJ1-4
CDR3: CASSLAASGSPTTNEKLFF
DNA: TGTGCCAGCAGCTTAGCGGCGTCAGGGAGCCCTACAACTAATGAAAAACTGTTTTTT

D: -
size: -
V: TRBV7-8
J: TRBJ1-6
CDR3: CASSLNARRSYNSPLHF
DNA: TGTGCCAGCAGCTTAAACGCCCGGAGGTCCTATAATTCACCCCTCCACTTT

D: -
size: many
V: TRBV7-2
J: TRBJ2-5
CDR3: CASSFRGRLETQYF
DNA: TGTGCCAGCAGCTTTCGGGGTCGGTTGGAGACCCAGTACTTC

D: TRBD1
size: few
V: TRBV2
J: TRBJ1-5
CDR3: CASSGSRDRGHQPQHF
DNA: TGTGCCAGCAGTGGGTCCCGGGACAGGGGGCACCAGCCCCAGCATTTT

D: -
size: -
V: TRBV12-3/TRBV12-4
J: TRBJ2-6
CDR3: CASSNPGRGLYGANVLTF
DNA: TGTGCCAGCAGCAACCCGGGACGTGGCCTCTATGGGGCCAACGTCCTGACTTTC

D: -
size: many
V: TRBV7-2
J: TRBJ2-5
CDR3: CASSNVGSFLETQYF
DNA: TGTGCCAGCAGCAACGTAGGATCCTTCTTAGAGACCCAGTACTTC

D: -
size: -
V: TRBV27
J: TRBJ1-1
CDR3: CASSLSGGVTEAFF
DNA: TGTGCCAGCAGTTTATCGGGGGGGGTAACTGAAGCTTTCTTT

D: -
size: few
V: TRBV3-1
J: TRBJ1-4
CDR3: CASSLGAGYATNEKLFF
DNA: TGTGCCAGCAGCCTCGGGGCCGGGTATGCAACTAATGAAAAACTGTTTTTT

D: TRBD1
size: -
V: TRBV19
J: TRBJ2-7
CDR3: CASSMADEGQQAYEQYF
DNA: TGTGCCAGTAGTATGGCGGATGAGGGACAGCAGGCCTACGAGCAGTACTTC

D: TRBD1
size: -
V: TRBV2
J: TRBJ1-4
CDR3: CATTKEGTGGQKLFF
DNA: TGTGCCACCACTAAGGAAGGGACAGGGGGACAAAAACTGTTTTTT

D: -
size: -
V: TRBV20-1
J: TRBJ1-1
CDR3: CSASEAFF
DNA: TGCAGTGCTTCTGAAGCTTTCTTT

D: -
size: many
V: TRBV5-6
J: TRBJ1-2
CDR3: CASSFGTLISGYTF
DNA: TGTGCCAGCAGCTTCGGGACACTAATATCCGGCTACACCTTC

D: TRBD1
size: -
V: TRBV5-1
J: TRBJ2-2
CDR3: CASSPGQGLDTGELFF
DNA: TGCGCCAGCAGCCCCGGACAGGGTCTCGACACCGGGGAGCTGTTTTTT

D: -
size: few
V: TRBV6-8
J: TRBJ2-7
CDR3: CASSYQQYF
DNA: TGTGCCAGCAGTTACCAGCAGTACTTC

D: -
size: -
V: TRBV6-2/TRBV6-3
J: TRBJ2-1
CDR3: CASSYVARPLYNEQFF
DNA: TGTGCCAGCAGTTACGTGGCCCGACCACTCTACAATGAGCAGTTCTTC

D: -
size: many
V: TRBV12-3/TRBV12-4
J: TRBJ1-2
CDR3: CASSSPPGEDYGYTF
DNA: TGTGCCAGCAGTTCCCCGCCCGGGGAGGACTATGGCTACACCTTC

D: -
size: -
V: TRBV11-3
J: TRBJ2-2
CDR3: CASSPLAGSAGSTGELFF
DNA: TGTGCCAGCAGCCCTCTCGCAGGATCCGCGGGATCCACCGGGGAGCTGTTTTTT

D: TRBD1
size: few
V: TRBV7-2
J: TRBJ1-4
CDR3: CASSLSSGQGGEKLFF
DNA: TGTGCCAGCAGCTTATCTTCGGGACAGGGTGGCGAAAAACTGTTTTTT

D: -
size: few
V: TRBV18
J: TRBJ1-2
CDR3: CASSPPLGADSYGYTF
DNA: TGTGCCAGCTCACCACCGTTGGGAGCCGATAGCTATGGCTACACCTTC

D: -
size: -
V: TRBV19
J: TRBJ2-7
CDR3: CASSIASFSYEQYF
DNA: TGTGCCAGTAGTATAGCTTCATTTTCCTACGAGCAGTACTTC

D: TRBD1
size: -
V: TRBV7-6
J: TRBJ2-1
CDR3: CASSLGPDGTGGHNEQFF
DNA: TGTGCCAGCAGCTTAGGGCCCGACGGGACAGGGGGTCACAATGAGCAGTTCTTC

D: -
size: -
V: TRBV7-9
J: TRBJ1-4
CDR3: CASSLGFVAKGDNEKLFF
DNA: TGTGCCAGCAGCTTAGGATTCGTGGCTAAGGGAGATAATGAAAAACTGTTTTTT

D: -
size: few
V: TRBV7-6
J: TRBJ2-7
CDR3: CASSYSAGGLDEQYF
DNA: TGTGCCAGCAGCTATTCGGCCGGGGGCCTCGACGAGCAGTACTTC

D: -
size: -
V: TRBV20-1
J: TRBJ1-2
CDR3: CSAGRSRGAYGYTF
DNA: TGCAGTGCTGGGAGGTCTCGGGGGGCCTATGGCTACACCTTC

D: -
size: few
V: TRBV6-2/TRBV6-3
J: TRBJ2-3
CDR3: CASSYRGTYSTDTQYF
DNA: TGTGCCAGCAGTTATCGGGGGACTTACTCCACAGATACGCAGTATTTT

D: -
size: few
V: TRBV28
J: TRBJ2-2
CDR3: CASSSYRFTGELFF
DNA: TGTGCCAGCAGTTCTTACAGGTTTACCGGGGAGCTGTTTTTT

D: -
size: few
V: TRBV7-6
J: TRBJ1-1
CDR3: CASSSRPEAFF
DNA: TGTGCCAGCAGCTCCCGGCCTGAAGCTTTCTTT

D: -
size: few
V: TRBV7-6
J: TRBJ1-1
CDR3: CASSPTTDMNTEAFF
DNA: TGTGCCAGCAGCCCAACGACAGACATGAACACTGAAGCTTTCTTT

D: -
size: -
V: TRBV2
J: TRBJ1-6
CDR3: CASEGSDSPLHF
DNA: TGTGCCAGCGAGGGTAGCGATTCACCCCTCCACTTT

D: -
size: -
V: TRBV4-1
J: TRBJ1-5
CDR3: CASSQGGDSNQPQHF
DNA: TGCGCCAGCAGCCAAGGAGGGGATAGCAATCAGCCCCAGCATTTT

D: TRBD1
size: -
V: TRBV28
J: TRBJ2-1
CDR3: CASNPQGGRTNEQFF
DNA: TGTGCCAGCAATCCACAGGGGGGACGAACCAATGAGCAGTTCTTC

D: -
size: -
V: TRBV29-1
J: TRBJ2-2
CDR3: CSVVTGSGELFF
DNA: TGCAGCGTAGTTACAGGGTCCGGGGAGCTGTTTTTT

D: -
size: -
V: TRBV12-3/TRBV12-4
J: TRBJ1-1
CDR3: CASSSGYDDTEAFF
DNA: TGTGCCAGCAGTTCAGGGTATGACGACACTGAAGCTTTCTTT

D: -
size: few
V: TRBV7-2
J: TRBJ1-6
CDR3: CASSSSDRGANSPLHF
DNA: TGTGCCAGCAGCTCATCAGATAGGGGCGCTAATTCACCCCTCCACTTT

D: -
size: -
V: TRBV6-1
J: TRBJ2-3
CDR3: CASRALAAEGDTQYF
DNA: TGTGCCAGCAGGGCACTAGCCGCGGAGGGAGATACGCAGTATTTT

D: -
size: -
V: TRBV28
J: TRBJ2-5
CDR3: CASSHQGRETQYF
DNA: TGTGCCAGCAGTCATCAGGGGCGAGAGACCCAGTACTTC

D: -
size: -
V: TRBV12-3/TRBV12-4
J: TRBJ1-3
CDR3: CASSFRGPSGNTIYF
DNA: TGTGCCAGCAGTTTCAGGGGCCCTTCTGGAAACACCATATATTTT

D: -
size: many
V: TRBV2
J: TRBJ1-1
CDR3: CASSERRSWAEAFF
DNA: TGTGCCAGCAGTGAACGGAGGAGTTGGGCTGAAGCTTTCTTT

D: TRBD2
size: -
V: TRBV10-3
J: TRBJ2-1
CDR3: CAISGTSGGEYNEQFF
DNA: TGTGCCATCAGTGGGACTAGCGGGGGAGAATACAATGAGCAGTTCTTC

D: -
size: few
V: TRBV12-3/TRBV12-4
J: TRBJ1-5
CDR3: CASSSRQASNQPQHF
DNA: TGTGCCAGCAGTTCCCGACAGGCCAGCAATCAGCCCCAGCATTTT

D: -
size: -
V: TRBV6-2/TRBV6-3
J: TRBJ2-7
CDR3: CASVRNPQGPYEQYF
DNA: TGTGCCAGCGTCAGGAACCCCCAGGGGCCCTACGAGCAGTACTTC

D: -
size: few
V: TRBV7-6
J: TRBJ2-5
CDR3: CASSSLTDVGRQQETQYF
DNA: TGTGCCAGCAGCTCGCTCACTGACGTAGGGCGGCAGCAAGAGACCCAGTACTTC

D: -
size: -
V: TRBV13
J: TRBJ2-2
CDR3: CASSLGRAPGELFF
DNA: TGTGCCAGCAGCTTAGGCAGGGCACCCGGGGAGCTGTTTTTT